The 7 T cell receptor beta chains reported below all come from one sample, sequenced in a study of shared clonotypes between healthy human individuals. Produced via immunoSEQ multiplex PCR; TCRdb's table is partial and in-frame only. This sample has hundreds of thousands of clones, with approximately 97% found just once. The material sequenced was memory CD8+ T cells sorted from blood. Subset given: CD45RO+ cells pooled with CCR7-negative TemRA cells. These receptors were obtained from a man in his thirties or forties in good health.

V and J are TRBV10-3 and TRBJ1-5, with D uncertain. This CDR3 has 14 residues. V lost 0 bases and J 7 bases, leaving 10 bases between the germline ends. Germline assignment: CDR1 ENHRY and CDR2 SYGVKD. Written as DNA, the CDR3 is TGTGCCATCAGTGAGTCGGCCCTCCGGCAGCCCCAGCATTTT. It yields the protein CAISESALRQPQHF.

Turning to this clone: The sample holds other DNA sequences that translate to the same CDR3. This rearrangement joins TRBV15 to TRBJ1-3; no definite D call. CDR3 length: 14 residues. V lost 3 bases, J lost 3 bases, and 9 bases lay in between. From germline, CDR1 is LNHNV and CDR2 YYDKDF (reference sequence). The DNA of the CDR3 is TGTGCCACCAGCAGGAGGACTGGTGGAAACACCATATATTTT. Protein sequence: CATSRRTGGNTIYF.

Comment on this clone: Other DNA sequences within the sample encode an identical CDR3. The chain has TRBV13 and TRBJ2-7; no clear D gene. Germline lookup yields CDR1 PRHDT and CDR2 FYEKMQ (reference sequence). The CDR3 spans 13 residues. The V and J ends lost 0 bases and 3 bases respectively, with 6 bases between them. The chain's CDR3 is CASSLGSSYEQYF. Here the CDR3 DNA reads TGTGCCAGCAGCTTAGGCTCTAGCTACGAGCAGTACTTC.

The chain is built from TRBV5-1 and TRBJ2-5, with D perhaps TRBD1 (6 bases). The CDR3 is 16 residues long. Germline V CDR1 and CDR2: SGHRS, YFSETQ. Trimming removed 2 bases from V and 4 bases from J, with 18 bases in between. The CDR3: CASSFVGTLSGETQYF. The CDR3, as DNA: TGCGCCAGCAGCTTCGTCGGGACACTAAGTGGAGAGACCCAGTACTTC.

The chain has TRBV2 and TRBJ2-2; no firm D call. This CDR3 spans 17 amino acids. Trimming took off 3 bases at V and 4 bases at J, with 18 bases between the two ends. Germline values: CDR1 SNHLY, CDR2 FYNNEI. As DNA, the CDR3 is TGTGCCAGCAGTGACTTTGTGGACCAACCGCGCACCGGGGAGCTGTTTTTT. Protein: CASSDFVDQPRTGELFF. The variable domain in full, completed from reference TRBV2 and TRBJ2-2, reads EPEVTQTPSHQVTQMGQEVILRCVPISNHLYFYWYRQILGQKVEFLVSFYNNEISEKSEIFDDQFSVERPDGSNFTLKIRSTKLEDSAMYFCASSDFVDQPRTGELFFGEGSRLTVL.

The V call is TRBV6-1, the J call TRBJ2-4, with D unclear. This CDR3 is 15 amino acids long. Germline values: CDR1 MNHNS, CDR2 SASEGT. The V and J ends lost 6 bases and 0 bases respectively, with 12 bases between them. The CDR3 DNA sequence: TGTGCCAGCAGGGACGGGCGGCTAGCCAAAAACATTCAGTACTTC. Amino acid sequence: CASRDGRLAKNIQYF.

This chain joins TRBV4-2 and TRBJ2-5; 9 bases agree with TRBD2. Per germline, CDR1 LGHNA and CDR2 YNFKEQ. This CDR3 has 17 residues. V shed 3 bases, J shed 5 bases, and the junction held 13 bases outside the gene matches. CDR3 in DNA: TGTGCCAGCAGCCATGGACGCGGGAGGGGAGATAGTGAGACCCAGTACTTC. This translates into CASSHGRGRGDSETQYF.